Sequencing of this TCR beta chain was carried out in a study of blood T cell repertoires in COVID-19. Study-level background: The United States, Italy and Spain provided the acute and convalescent COVID-19 samples. T cells, B-cell-depleted T cells, or PBMCs provided the cDNA or gDNA that served as material.

Study processing details: Estimation of nucleated cell counts relied on the amplification of reference gene primers. Profiling relied on immunoSEQ multiplex PCR, and the TCRdb table lists in-frame clones only, not all of them. D and trimming come from the DNA, and the V and J calls and clone size come from that table. The sample shows 250,000 to 300,000 clones, roughly 87% of them seen only once. Looked up from germline, CDR1 is LNHDA and CDR2 is SQIVND (reference sequence). The J segment lost 6 bases and the V segment lost 3 bases, leaving 6 bases of the junction unmatched. The CDR3 covers 14 residues. This clone has a single count.

Source material: peripheral blood. The rearrangement links TRBV19 to TRBJ2-7; 9 positions match TRBD1. This TCR derives from a woman between 45 and 60 years old who had recovered from COVID-19. CDR3 in DNA: TGTGCCAGTAGTATGGGACAGGGCTTTCTCGAGCAGTACTTC. It encodes CASSMGQGFLEQYF.